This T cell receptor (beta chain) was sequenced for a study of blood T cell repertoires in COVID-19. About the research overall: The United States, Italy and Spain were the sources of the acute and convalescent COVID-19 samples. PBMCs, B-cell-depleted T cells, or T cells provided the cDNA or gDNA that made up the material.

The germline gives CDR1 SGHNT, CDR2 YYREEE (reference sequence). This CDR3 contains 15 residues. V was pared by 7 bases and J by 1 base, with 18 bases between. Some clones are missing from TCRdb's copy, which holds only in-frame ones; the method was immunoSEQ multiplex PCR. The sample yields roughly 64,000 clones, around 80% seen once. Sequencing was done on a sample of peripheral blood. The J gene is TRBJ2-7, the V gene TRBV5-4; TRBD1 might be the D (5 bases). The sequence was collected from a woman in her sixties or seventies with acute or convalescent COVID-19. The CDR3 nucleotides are TGTGCCAGCTACCCCTGGTGGGGCGTATCCTACGAGCAGTACTTC. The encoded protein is CASYPWWGVSYEQYF.